The clone carrying this TCR beta chain has at least ten counts. The germline gene is not matched at one end of the junction; a read error may be the cause. There are 11 residues in the CDR3. These data originate in a study of T-cell memory formation after mild COVID-19. A single record per CDR3 protein comes from TCRdb applying MiXCR to the 5' RACE reads. The table records about 250,000 distinct CDR3 sequences, just over 15% of them present only once. Source material: PBMCs or a T cell subset sorted from them (not recorded which). This chain links TRBV12-3 or TRBV12-4 with TRBJ2-1, with D perhaps matching TRBD2 (6 bases). This clonotype originated in an adult woman who had mild COVID-19 (a few samples of this study predate the infection). Cell type and time point are not known. The CDR3 sequence: CASSSGLGLVF. DNA of the CDR3: TGTGCCAGCAGTTCGGGACTTGGGTTGGTCTTC.